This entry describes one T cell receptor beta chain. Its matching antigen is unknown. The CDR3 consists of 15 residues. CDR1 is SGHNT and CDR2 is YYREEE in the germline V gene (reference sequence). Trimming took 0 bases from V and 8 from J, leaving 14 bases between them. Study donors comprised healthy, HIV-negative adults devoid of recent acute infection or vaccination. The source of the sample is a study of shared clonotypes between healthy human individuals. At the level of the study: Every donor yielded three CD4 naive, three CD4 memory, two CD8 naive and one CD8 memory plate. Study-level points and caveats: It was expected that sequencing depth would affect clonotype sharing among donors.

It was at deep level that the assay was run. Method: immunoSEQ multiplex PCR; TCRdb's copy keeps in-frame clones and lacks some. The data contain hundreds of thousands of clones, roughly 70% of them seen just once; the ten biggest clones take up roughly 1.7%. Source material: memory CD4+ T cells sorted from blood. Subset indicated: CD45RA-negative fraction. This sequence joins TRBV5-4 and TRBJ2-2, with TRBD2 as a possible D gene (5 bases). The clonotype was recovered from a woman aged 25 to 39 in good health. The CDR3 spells CASSLDPRPGGELFF. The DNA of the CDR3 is TGTGCCAGCAGCTTGGATCCTCGCCCGGGGGGGGAGCTGTTTTTT. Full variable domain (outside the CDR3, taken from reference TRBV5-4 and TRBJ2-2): ETGVTQSPTHLIKTRGQQVTLRCSSQSGHNTVSWYQQALGQGPQFIFQYYREEENGRGNFPPRFSGLQFPNYSSELNVNALELDDSALYLCASSLDPRPGGELFFGEGSRLTVL.